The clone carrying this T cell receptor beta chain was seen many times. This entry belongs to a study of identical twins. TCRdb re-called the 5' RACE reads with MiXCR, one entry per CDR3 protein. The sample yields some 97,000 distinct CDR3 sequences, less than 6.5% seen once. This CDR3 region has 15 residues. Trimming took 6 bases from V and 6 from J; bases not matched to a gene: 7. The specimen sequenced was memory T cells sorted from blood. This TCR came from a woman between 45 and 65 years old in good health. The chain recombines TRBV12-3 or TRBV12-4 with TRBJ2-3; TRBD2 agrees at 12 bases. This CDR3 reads CASRGGTSGRDTQYF. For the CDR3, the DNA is TGTGCCAGCAGGGGCGGGACTAGCGGGCGGGATACGCAGTATTTT.